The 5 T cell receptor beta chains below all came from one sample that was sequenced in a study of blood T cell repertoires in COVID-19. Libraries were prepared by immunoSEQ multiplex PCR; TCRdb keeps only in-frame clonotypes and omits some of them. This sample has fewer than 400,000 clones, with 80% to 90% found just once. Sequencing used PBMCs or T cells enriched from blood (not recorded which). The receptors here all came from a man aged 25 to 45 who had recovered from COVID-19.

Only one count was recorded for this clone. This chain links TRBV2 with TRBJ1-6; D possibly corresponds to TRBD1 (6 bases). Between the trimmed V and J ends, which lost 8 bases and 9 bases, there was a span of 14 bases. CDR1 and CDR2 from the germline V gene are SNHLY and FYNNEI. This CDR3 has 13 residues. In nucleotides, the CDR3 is TGTGCCAGCCAAACAGGGTTGGGTTCACCCCTCCACTTT. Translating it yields CASQTGLGSPLHF.

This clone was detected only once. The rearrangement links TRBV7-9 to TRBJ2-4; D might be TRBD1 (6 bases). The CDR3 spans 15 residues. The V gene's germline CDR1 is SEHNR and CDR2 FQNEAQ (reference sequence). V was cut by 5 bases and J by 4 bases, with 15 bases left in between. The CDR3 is CASSPTGPGKNIQYF. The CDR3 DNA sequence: TGTGCCAGCAGCCCGACAGGACCCGGAAAAAACATTCAGTACTTC. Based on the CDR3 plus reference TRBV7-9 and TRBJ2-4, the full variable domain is DTGVSQNPRHKITKRGQNVTFRCDPISEHNRLYWYRQTLGQGPEFLTYFQNEAQLEKSRLLSDRFSAERPKGSFSTLEIQRTEQGDSAMYLCASSPTGPGKNIQYFGAGTRLSVL.

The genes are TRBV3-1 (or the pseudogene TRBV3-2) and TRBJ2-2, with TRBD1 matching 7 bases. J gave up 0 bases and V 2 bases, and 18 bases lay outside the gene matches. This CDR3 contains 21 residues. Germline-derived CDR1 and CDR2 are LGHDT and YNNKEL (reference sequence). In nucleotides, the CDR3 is TGTGCCAGCAGCCAAAGTAGCCTGGAGACGACAGGGCTTGCGAACACCGGGGAGCTGTTTTTT. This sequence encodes CASSQSSLETTGLANTGELFF.

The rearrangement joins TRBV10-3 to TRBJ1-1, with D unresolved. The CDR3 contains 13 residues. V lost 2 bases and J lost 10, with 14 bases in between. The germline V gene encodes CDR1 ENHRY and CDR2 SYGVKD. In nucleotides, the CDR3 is TGTGCCATCAGTGAGGGGAGAGGGAATGGAGCTTTCTTT. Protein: CAISEGRGNGAFF.

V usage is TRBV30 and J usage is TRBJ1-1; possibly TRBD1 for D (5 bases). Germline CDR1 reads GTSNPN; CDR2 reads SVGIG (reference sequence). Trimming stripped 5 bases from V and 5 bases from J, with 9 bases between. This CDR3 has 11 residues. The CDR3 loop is CAWDGGTEAFF. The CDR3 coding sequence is TGTGCCTGGGATGGGGGGACTGAAGCTTTCTTT.